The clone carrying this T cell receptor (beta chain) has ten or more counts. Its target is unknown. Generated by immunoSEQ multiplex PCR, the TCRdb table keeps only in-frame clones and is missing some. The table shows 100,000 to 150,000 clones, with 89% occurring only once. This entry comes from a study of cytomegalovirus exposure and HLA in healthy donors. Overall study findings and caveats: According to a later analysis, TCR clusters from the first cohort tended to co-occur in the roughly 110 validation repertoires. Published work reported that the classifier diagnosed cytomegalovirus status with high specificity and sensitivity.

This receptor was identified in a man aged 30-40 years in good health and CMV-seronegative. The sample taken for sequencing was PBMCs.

The CDR3 here is CASTVIAGERGYTF. The CDR3 DNA reads TGTGCCAGCACCGTAATAGCGGGGGAGCGCGGCTACACCTTC. This sequence joins TRBV2 and TRBJ1-2; possible D gene TRBD1, 5 bases. V lost 7 bases to trimming and J lost 8 bases, with 20 bases between them. This CDR3 spans 14 amino acids. CDR1 SNHLY and CDR2 FYNNEI come from the germline V gene.